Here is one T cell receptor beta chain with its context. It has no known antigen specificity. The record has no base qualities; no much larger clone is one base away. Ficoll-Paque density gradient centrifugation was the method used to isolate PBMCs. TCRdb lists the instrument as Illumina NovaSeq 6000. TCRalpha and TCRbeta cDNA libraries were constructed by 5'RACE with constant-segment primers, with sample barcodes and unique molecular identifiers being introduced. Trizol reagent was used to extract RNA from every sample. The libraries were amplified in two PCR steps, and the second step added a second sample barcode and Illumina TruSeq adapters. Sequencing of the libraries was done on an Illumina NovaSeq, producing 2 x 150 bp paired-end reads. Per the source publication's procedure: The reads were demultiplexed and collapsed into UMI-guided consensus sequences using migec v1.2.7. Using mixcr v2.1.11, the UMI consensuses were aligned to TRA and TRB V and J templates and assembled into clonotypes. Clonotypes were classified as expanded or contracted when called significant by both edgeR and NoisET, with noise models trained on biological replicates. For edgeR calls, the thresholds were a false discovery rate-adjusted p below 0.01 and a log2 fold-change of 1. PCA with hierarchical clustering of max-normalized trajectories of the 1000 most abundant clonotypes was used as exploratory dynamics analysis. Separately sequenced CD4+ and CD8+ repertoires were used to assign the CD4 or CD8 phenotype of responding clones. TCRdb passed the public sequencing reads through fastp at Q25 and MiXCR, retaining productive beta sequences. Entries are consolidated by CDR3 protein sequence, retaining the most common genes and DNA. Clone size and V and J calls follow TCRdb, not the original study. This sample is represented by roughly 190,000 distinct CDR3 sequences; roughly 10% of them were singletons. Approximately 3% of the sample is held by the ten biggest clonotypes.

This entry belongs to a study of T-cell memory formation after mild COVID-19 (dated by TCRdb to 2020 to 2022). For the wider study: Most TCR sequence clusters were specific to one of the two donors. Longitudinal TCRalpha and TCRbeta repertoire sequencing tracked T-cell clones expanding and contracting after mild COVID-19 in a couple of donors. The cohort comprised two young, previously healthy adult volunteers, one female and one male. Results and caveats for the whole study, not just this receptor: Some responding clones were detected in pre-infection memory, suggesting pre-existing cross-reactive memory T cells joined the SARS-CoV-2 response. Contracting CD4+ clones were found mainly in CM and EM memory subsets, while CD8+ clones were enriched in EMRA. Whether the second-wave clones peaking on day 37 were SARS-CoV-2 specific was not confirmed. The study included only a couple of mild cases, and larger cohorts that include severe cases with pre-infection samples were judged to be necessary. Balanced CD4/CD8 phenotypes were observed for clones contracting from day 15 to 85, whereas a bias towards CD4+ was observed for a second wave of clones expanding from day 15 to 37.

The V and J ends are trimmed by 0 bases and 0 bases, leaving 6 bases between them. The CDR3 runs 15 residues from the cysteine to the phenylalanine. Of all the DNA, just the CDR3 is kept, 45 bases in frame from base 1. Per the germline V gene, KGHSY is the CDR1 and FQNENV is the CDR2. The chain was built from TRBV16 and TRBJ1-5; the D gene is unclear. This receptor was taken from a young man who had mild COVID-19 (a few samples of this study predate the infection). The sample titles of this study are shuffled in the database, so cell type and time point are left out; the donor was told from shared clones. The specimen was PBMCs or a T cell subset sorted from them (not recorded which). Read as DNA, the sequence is TGTGCCAGCAGCCAATCTGGGGTTAGCAATCAGCCCCAGCATTTT. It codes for CASSQSGVSNQPQHF. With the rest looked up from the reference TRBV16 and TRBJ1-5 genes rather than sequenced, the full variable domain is GEEVAQTPKHLVRGEGQKAKLYCAPIKGHSYVFWYQQVLKNEFKFLISFQNENVFDETGMPKERFSAKCLPNSPCSLEIQATKLEDSAVYFCASSQSGVSNQPQHFGDGTRLSIL.